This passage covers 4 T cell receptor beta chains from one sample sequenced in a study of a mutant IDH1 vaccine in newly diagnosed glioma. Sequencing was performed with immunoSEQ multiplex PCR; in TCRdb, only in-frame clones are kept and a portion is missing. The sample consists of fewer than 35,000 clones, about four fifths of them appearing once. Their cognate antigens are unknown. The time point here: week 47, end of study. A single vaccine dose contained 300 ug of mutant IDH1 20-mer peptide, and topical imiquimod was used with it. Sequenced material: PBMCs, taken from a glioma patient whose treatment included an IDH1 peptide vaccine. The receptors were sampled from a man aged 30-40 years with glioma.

The CDR3 DNA is TGTGCCATCAGTGAGAGGGACAGGGGGCCCACCGGGGAGCTGTTTTTT. This translates into CAISERDRGPTGELFF. The V call is TRBV10-3, the J call TRBJ2-2; 12 bases match TRBD1. The CDR3 spans 16 residues. Unmatched junction bases numbered 2, after V lost 2 bases and J lost 4 bases. Germline V gene lookup returns CDR1 ENHRY and CDR2 SYGVKD.

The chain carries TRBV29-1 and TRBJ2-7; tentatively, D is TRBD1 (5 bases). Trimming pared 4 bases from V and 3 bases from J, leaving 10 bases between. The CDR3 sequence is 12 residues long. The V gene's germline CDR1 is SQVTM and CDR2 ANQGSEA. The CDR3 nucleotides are TGCAGCGTTGGACAGACAGACTACGAGCAGTACTTC. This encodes CSVGQTDYEQYF.

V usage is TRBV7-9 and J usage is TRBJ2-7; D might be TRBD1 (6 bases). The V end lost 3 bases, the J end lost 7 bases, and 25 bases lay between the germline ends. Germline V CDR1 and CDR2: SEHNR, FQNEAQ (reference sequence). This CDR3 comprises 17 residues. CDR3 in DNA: TGTGCCAGCAGCTTGCAGTCTCAACAGGGAAAGGAATGGGAGCAGTACTTC. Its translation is CASSLQSQQGKEWEQYF.

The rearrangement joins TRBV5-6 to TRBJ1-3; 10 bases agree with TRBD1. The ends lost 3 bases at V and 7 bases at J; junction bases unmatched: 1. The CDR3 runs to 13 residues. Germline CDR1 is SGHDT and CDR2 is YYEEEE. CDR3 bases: TGTGCCAGCAGCTCGGACAGGGGGAACACCATATATTTT. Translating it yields CASSSDRGNTIYF.